This T cell receptor (beta chain) is from a study of blood T cells in healthy people across ages. Regarding the study as a whole: Donors of long life had a larger count of naive CD4+ cells and greater diversity than aged donors.

Combining a sample-barcoded 5' primer with a J-beta primer mix, a second PCR ran for roughly 7 to 12 cycles. Tagging of each cDNA molecule was performed by a template-switch adaptor with 12 random nucleotides. MiXCR, applied by TCRdb to the 5' RACE reads, yields one record per CDR3 protein. The repertoire has 1.5 million to 2 million distinct CDR3 sequences, approximately 30% of them found once; the top ten carry 7.7%. With 6 bases removed from V and 5 bases from J, the gap between germline ends came to 13 bases. The CDR3 consists of 13 residues. Germline values: CDR1 SGHAT, CDR2 FQNNGV. This clonotype has a handful of counts. Its antigen is not identified.

The TCR sequence derives from a woman aged 25 to 39 in good health. Sample: blood. The genes are TRBV11-2 and TRBJ2-5; no clear D. This CDR3 reads CASRTGSSETQYF. Written as DNA, the CDR3 is TGTGCCAGCAGAACCGGGTCATCGGAGACCCAGTACTTC.